One T cell receptor beta chain is described in this entry. The sample originates from a study of control samples from healthy donors and cancer patients. TCRdb keeps only in-frame clones here, not all; method: immunoSEQ multiplex PCR. The sample has approximately 110,000 clones, 80% to 95% seen once. V lost 5 bases and J lost 0, with 14 bases in between. The germline V gene has CDR1 LGHNA and CDR2 YSLEER. CDR3 length: 17 amino acids. The sequenced sample was blood. The source is a woman aged 18-29 years in good health. The V and J genes are TRBV4-3 and TRBJ2-6; possibly TRBD2 for D (7 bases). CDR3 loop: CASSTGGRASGANVLTF. The CDR3 region has the DNA TGCGCCAGCAGCACCGGGGGGCGGGCCTCTGGGGCCAACGTCCTGACTTTC.